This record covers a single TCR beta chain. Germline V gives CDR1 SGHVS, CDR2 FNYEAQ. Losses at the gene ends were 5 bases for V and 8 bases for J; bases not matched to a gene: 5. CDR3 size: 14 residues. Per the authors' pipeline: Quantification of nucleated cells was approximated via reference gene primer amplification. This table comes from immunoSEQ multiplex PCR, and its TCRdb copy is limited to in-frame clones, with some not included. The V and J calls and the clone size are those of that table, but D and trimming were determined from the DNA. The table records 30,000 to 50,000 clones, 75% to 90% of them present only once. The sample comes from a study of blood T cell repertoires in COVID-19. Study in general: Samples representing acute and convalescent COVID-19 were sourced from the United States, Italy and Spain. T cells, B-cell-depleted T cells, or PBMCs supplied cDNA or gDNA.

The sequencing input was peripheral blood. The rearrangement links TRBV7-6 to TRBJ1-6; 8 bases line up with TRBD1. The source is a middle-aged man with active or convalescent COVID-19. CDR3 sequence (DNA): TGTGCCAGCAGCCCGACAGGGGTGCATTCACCCCTCCACTTT. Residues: CASSPTGVHSPLHF.